This T cell receptor beta chain stems from a study of T cells in Graves' hyperthyroidism and ophthalmopathy. Findings and limits, study-wide: The model's output predicted ophthalmopathy at a median of about 5.9 months prior to onset. Classification by a 13 V-J model distinguished ophthalmopathy from stable hyperthyroidism.

In germline, CDR1 is MNHEY, CDR2 SMNVEV (reference sequence). The CDR3 is made up of 14 amino acids. Trimming took 1 base from V and 5 from J, leaving 11 bases between them. Exclusion followed for patients with uncontrolled infection, other autoimmune disease, pregnancy or lactation. Points on this clonotype: The antigen is unknown.

From RNA transcripts, TCR beta CDR3 regions were amplified. RT-PCR in the first round (using the HTBI primer set) targeted the TCR CDR3. TCRdb used MiXCR to reprocess the multiplex PCR reads, holding one entry per CDR3 protein. The sample gives about 250,000 distinct CDR3 sequences, over 20% of which show up once; 35% to 40% is in the top ten. V and J are TRBV27 and TRBJ2-5, with D perhaps matching TRBD2 (5 bases). This clonotype was sampled from a woman between 35 and 50 years old with Graves' ophthalmopathy. The specimen sequenced was blood. The CDR3 loop is CASSLWPSGETQYF. CDR3 nucleotide sequence: TGTGCCAGCAGTTTATGGCCCTCGGGGGAGACCCAGTACTTC.